The clone carrying this T cell receptor (beta chain) was recorded at least ten times. Its antigen is not identified. This record belongs to a study of tumor and adjacent non-tumor tissue in lung cancer. Study-wide context: The cohort had 12 adenocarcinoma, a couple of squamous cell and 1 small cell patients.

This sample's RNA came from whole unsorted tissue. Donors were chemotherapy-naive, newly diagnosed lung cancer surgical patients in China, August–late 2014. CDR3 length: 14 residues. Trimming removed 7 bases at V and 6 bases at J, with 21 bases between. Germline values: CDR1 SQVTM, CDR2 ANQGSEA. Study-level findings and limits: Significantly higher TCR diversity was found in tumor than normal lung.

Three rounds of nested PCR, following a modified ARM-PCR protocol, produced the TCRbeta library. TCRdb re-called the multiplex PCR reads with MiXCR, one entry per CDR3 protein. Of 60,000 to 95,000 distinct CDR3 sequences in the sample, roughly 80% were seen once. Sequencing input: lung tumor tissue. The genes are TRBV29-1 and TRBJ1-2, with D perhaps matching TRBD1 (5 bases). This TCR was recovered from a woman in her 50s with non-small cell lung cancer. The CDR3 DNA follows: TGCAGCGCCTCGGTCATGGAGGGGATGGATGGCTACACCTTC. This sequence encodes CSASVMEGMDGYTF. The variable domain in full, with the rest retrieved from reference TRBV29-1 and TRBJ1-2, is SAVISQKPSRDICQRGTSLTIQCQVDSQVTMMFWYRQQPGQSLTLIATANQGSEATYESGFVIDKFPISRPNLTFSTLTVSNMSPEDSSIYLCSASVMEGMDGYTFGSGTRLTVV.